These 4 T cell receptor beta chains came from one sample sequenced in a study of tumor-infiltrating lymphocytes in localized non-small cell lung cancer. Method: immunoSEQ multiplex PCR; TCRdb's copy keeps in-frame clones and lacks some. The sample yields about 11,000 clones, approximately 83% seen once. Sequenced sample: uninvolved lung tissue not adjacent to the tumor. The receptors derive from a human donor with non-small cell lung cancer.

With regard to this clone: One end of the junction fails to match germline, which may point to a read error. V and J are TRBV19 and TRBJ1-2; TRBD1 aligns across 7 bases. The CDR3 is 14 amino acids. Germline V gene lookup returns CDR1 LNHDA and CDR2 SQIVND (reference sequence). The CDR3 DNA reads TGTGCCAGCAGTATGGGGACAGCCCTTTCTGGCTACACCTTC. Amino acids: CASSMGTALSGYTF. Together with reference TRBV19 and TRBJ1-2, the CDR3 gives the full variable domain: DGGITQSPKYLFRKEGQNVTLSCEQNLNHDAMYWYRQDPGQGLRLIYYSQIVNDFQKGDIAEGYSVSREKKESFPLTVTSAQKNPTAFYLCASSMGTALSGYTFGSGTRLTVV.

In its sample, this clone was seen once. The rearrangement uses TRBV7-9 and TRBJ1-1; D is ambiguous. V was pared by 0 bases and J by 7 bases, with 9 bases between. Germline V gene lookup returns CDR1 SEHNR and CDR2 FQNEAQ (reference sequence). This CDR3 comprises 13 residues. The CDR3 DNA is TGTGCCAGCAGCTTAGCTACAGCTCATGAAGCTTTCTTT. This translates into CASSLATAHEAFF.

The chain recombines TRBV5-6 with TRBJ1-2; 7 nucleotides agree with TRBD1. The CDR3 contains 16 residues. The V segment lost 0 bases and the J segment 4 bases; nucleotides outside the gene matches: 9. Germline CDR1 and CDR2: SGHDT and YYEEEE. DNA for the CDR3: TGTGCCAGCAGCTTGGGGGGGAGACAGGGTGTCTATGGCTACACCTTC. Residues: CASSLGGRQGVYGYTF.

The V call is TRBV6-5, the J call TRBJ1-1; no firm D call. The CDR3 extends over 13 amino acids. CDR1 and CDR2 from the germline V gene are MNHEY and SVGAGI. V dropped 5 bases and J dropped 1 base, with 8 bases sitting between them. The CDR3 DNA reads TGTGCCAGCAGTCGGGCTTCGAACACTGAAGCTTTCTTT. The encoded protein is CASSRASNTEAFF.